Sequencing of this TCR beta chain was carried out in a study of low-dose radiotherapy and immunotherapy resistance in tumors. About the research overall: Members of Cohort 1 were treated with 0.5 Gy per fraction every 2 weeks. The prescribed total PTV dose was 6.5 Gy.

The CDR3 sequence is 14 residues long. Trimming stripped 6 bases from V and 5 bases from J, with 13 bases between. Germline V lookup: CDR1 MGHRA, CDR2 YSYEKL. Time point: after trial treatment. Treatment specified: LDRT plus nivolumab, ipilimumab, low-dose cyclophosphamide and aspirin (RACIN trial). Every donor's regimen consisted of nivolumab, ipilimumab, aspirin, low-dose cyclophosphamide and low-dose radiotherapy. This clonotype was observed at least ten times. First-strand cDNA relied on TRAV- and TRBV-specific primers spanning alpha and beta chains. PCR amplification of the TCRs was performed with Phusion for 20 PCR cycles, and it relied on a constant-region primer together with a V-primer adapter. It was by in vitro transcription that isolated mRNA was amplified. TCRdb passed the reads through MiXCR, listing each CDR3 protein once. The sample includes 30,000 to 40,000 distinct CDR3 sequences, around 20% of them seen just once.

The chain employs TRBV4-1 and TRBJ2-2, with D perhaps given as TRBD1 or TRBD2 (6 bases each). The clonotype was recovered from a female donor with ovarian cancer. This specimen was PBMCs, taken after low-dose radiotherapy plus immunotherapy. CDR3 region: CASRWGAGTGELFF. CDR3 DNA sequence: TGCGCCAGCAGATGGGGGGCCGGTACCGGGGAGCTGTTTTTT.